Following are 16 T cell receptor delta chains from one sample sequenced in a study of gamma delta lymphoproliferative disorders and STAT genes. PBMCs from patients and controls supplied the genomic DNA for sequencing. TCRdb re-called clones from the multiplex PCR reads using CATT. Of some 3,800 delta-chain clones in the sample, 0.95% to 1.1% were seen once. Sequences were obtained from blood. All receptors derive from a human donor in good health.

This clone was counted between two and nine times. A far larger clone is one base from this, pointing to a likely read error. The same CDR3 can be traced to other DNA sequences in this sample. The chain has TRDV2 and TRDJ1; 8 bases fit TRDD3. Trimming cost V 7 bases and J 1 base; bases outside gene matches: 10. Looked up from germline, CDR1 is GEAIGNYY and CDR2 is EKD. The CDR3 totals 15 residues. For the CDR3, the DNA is TGTGCCTGCGACCAATTGGGGATACTCACCGATAAACTCATCTTT. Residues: CACDQLGILTDKLIF.

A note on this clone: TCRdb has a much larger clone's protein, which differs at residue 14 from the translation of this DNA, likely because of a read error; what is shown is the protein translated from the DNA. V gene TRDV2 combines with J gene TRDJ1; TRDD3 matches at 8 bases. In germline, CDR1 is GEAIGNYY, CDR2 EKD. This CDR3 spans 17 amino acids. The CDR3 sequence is CACDKLTGGQQTDELIF. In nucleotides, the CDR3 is TGTGCCTGTGACAAGTTAACTGGGGGCCAGCAGACCGATGAACTCATCTTT.

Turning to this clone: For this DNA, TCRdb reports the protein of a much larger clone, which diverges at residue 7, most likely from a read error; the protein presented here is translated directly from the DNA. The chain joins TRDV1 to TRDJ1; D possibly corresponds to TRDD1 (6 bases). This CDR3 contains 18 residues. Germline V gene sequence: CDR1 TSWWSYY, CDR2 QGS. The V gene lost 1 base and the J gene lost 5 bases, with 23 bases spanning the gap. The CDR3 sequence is CALGERKYAVLGPDKLIF. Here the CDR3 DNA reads TGTGCTCTTGGGGAACGGAAATATGCGGTCCTGGGACCGGATAAACTCATCTTT.

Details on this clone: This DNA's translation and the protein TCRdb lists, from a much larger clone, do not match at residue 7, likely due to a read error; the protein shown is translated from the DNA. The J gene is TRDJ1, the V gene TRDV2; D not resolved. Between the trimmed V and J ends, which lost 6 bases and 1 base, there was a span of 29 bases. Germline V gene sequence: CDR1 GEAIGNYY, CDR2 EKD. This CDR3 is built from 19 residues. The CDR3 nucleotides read TGTGCCTGTATTCGACAGGAGATATCACTACACAAATCCACCGATAAACTCATCTTT. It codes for CACIRQEISLHKSTDKLIF.

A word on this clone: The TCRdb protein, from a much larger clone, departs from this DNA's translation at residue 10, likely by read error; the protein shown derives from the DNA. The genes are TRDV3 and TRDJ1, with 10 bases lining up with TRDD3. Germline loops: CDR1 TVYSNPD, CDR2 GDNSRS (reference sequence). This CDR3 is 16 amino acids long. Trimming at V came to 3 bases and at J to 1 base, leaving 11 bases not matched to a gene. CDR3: CALRHFWGICTDKLIF. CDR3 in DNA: TGTGCCTTAAGGCATTTCTGGGGGATATGCACCGATAAACTCATCTTT.

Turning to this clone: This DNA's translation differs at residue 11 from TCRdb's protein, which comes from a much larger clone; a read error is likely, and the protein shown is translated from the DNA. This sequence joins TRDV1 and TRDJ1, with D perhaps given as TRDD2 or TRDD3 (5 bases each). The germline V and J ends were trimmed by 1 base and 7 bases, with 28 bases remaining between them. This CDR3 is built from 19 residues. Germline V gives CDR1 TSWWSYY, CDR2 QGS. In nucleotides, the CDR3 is TGTGCTCTTGGGGAACCCACCTACGCTGGGAGATACAGGTTAGGTAAACTCATCTTT. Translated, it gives CALGEPTYAGRYRLGKLIF.

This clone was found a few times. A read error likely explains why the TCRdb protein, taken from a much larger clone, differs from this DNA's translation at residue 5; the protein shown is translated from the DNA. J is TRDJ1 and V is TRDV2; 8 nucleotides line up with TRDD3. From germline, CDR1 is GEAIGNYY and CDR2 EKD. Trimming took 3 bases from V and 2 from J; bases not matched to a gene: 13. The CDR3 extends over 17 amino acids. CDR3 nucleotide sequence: TGTGCCTGTGACGCCGTGGAACTGGGGGTCATGACCGATAAACTCATCTTT. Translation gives CACDAVELGVMTDKLIF.

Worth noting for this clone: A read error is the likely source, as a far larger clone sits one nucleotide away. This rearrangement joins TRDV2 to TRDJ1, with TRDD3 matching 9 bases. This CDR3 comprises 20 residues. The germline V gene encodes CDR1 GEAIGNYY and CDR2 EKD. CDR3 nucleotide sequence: TGTGCCTGTGACACCCTCATACTGGGGGACCCAACGACGTACACCGATAAACCCATCTTT. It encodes CACDTLILGDPTTYTDKPIF.

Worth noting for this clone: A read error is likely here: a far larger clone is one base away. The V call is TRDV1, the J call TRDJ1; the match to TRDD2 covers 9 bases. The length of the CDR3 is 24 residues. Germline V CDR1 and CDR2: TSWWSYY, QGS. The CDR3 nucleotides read TGTGCTCTTGGGCCCCTACTGGCCTTCCTACTACCACGCACTCTCGGGCCCCACACCGATAAACCCATCTTT. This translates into CALGPLLAFLLPRTLGPHTDKPIF.

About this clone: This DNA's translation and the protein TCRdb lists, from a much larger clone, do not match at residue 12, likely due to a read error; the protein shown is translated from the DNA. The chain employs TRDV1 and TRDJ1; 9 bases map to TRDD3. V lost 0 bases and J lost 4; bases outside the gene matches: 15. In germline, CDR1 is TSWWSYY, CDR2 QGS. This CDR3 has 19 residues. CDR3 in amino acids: CALGELSYPGGCFGDKLIF. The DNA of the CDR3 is TGTGCTCTTGGGGAACTGTCCTACCCTGGGGGATGCTTTGGCGATAAACTCATCTTT.

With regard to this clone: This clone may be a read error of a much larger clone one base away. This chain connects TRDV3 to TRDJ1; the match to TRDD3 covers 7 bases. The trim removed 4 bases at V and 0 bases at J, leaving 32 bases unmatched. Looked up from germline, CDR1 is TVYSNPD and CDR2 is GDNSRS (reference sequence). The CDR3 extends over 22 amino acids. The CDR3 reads CASIGSLHRSRGIYSYTDKLIF. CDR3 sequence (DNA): TGTGCCTCTATAGGGTCCCTACATCGCTCGAGGGGGATCTATTCGTACACCGATAAACTCATCTTT.

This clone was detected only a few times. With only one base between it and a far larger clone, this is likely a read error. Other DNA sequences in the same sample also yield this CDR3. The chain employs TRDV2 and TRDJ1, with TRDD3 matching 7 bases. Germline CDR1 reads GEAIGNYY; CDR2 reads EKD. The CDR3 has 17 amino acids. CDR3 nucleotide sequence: TGTGCCTGTGACGGTGTACTGGGGTCTTTTTACACTGATAAACTCATCTTT. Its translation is CACDGVLGSFYTDKLIF.

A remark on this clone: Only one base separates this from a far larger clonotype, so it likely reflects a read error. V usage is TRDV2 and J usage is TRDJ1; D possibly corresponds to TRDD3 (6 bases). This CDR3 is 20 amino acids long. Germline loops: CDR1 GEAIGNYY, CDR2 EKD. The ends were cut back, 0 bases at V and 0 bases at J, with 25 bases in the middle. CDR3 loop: CACDTLIPGDPTTYTDKLIF. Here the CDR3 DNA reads TGTGCCTGTGACACCCTCATACCGGGGGACCCAACGACGTACACCGATAAACTCATCTTT.

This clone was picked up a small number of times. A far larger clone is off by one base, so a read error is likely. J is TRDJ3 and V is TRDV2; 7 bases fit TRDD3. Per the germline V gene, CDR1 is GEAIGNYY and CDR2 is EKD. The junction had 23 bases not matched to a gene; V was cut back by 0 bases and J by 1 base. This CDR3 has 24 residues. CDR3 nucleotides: TGTGCCTGTGACACCGGCGCATTACCGGGGGATCATCCCCAAAAGTCCTGGGACACCCGACAGATGTTTTTC. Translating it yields CACDTGALPGDHPQKSWDTRQMFF.

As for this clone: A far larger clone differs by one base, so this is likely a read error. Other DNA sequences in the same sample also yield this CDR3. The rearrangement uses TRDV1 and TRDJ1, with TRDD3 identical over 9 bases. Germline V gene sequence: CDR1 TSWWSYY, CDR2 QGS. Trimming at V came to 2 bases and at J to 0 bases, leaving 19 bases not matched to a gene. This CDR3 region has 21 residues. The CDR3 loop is CALGESSRWGMREEYTDKLIF. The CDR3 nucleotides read TGTGCTCTTGGGGAATCTTCCCGCTGGGGGATGCGGGAAGAGTACACCGATAAACTCATCTTT.

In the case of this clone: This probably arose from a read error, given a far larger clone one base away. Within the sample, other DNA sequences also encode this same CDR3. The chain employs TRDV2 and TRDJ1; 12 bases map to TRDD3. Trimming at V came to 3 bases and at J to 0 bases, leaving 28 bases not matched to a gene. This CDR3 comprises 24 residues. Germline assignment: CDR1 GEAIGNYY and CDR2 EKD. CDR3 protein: CACDSLGARVLGDTPPSYTDKLIF. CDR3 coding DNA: TGTGCCTGTGACTCGTTGGGGGCGCGGGTACTGGGGGATACTCCCCCCTCGTACACCGATAAACTCATCTTT.